This entry concerns a single T cell receptor beta chain. The antigen is unknown. The germline V gene encodes CDR1 MNHNS and CDR2 SASEGT. V was shortened by 3 bases and J by 2 bases, with 4 bases between the two germline ends. This CDR3 spans 12 amino acids. The data were taken from a study of cytomegalovirus exposure and HLA in healthy donors. The PCR contained 60 Vbeta and 13 Jbeta primers. Clones were read by immunoSEQ multiplex PCR, and TCRdb kept only the in-frame ones, dropping some. The sample table includes about 130,000 clones. Study findings and constraints: Later analysis suggested links between common viral pathogens and several top significant clusters.

This clonotype was sampled from a man in his late teens or twenties in good health and CMV-seronegative. The chain is built from TRBV6-1 and TRBJ1-2; no definite D call. Sequencing used PBMCs. This CDR3 is CASSDRNYGYTF. The CDR3 DNA follows: TGTGCCAGCAGTGACAGGAACTATGGCTACACCTTC.